The 10 T cell receptor beta chains given below trace back to one sample, sequenced in a study of blood T cell repertoires in COVID-19. Clones were read by immunoSEQ multiplex PCR, and TCRdb kept only the in-frame ones, dropping some. Of fewer than 250,000 clones in the sample, 85% were seen once. The sample taken for sequencing was peripheral blood. These receptor sequences come from a man in his 60s with COVID-19, enrolled during active disease.

The V gene is TRBV11-3, the J gene TRBJ1-2; 7 bases agree with TRBD1. This CDR3 contains 16 residues. CDR1 SGHNT and CDR2 YENEEA come from the germline V gene. Germline trimming cut 6 bases from V and 2 bases from J; bases unmatched to any gene: 12. The CDR3: CASSLQIQGSNYGYTF. The CDR3 nucleotides are TGTGCCAGCAGTTTGCAGATACAGGGGTCCAACTATGGCTACACCTTC.

This clone was counted only a few times. This chain connects TRBV11-2 to TRBJ2-3; perhaps TRBD1 as D (6 bases). The CDR3 spans 15 residues. Germline loops: CDR1 SGHAT, CDR2 FQNNGV. Trimming left V 5 bases short and J 2 bases short, with 14 bases between. CDR3 loop: CASSLQRGTTDTQYF. CDR3 nucleotides: TGTGCCAGCAGCCTCCAGAGGGGGACCACAGATACGCAGTATTTT. The full variable domain, completed using reference TRBV11-2 and TRBJ2-3, is EAGVAQSPRYKIIEKRQSVAFWCNPISGHATLYWYQQILGQGPKLLIQFQNNGVVDDSQLPKDRFSAERLKGVDSTLKIQPAKLEDSAVYLCASSLQRGTTDTQYFGPGTRLTVL.

V gene TRBV5-4 combines with J gene TRBJ2-2; 7 bases map to TRBD1. This CDR3 contains 17 residues. Per germline, CDR1 SGHNT and CDR2 YYREEE (reference sequence). Trimming at V came to 0 bases and at J to 6 bases, leaving 11 bases not matched to a gene. The CDR3 nucleotides read TGTGCCAGCAGCTTGGAAGGTGTAGTCAGGGGGTCCGGGGAGCTGTTTTTT. Its translation: CASSLEGVVRGSGELFF. Full variable domain (missing parts from reference TRBV5-4 and TRBJ2-2): ETGVTQSPTHLIKTRGQQVTLRCSSQSGHNTVSWYQQALGQGPQFIFQYYREEENGRGNFPPRFSGLQFPNYSSELNVNALELDDSALYLCASSLEGVVRGSGELFFGEGSRLTVL.

The chain has TRBV7-4 and TRBJ2-7; tentative D call: TRBD1 (6 bases). CDR1 is SGHVT and CDR2 is SQSDAQ in the germline V gene. Trimming took 3 bases from V and 2 from J, leaving 14 bases between them. The CDR3 totals 15 residues. This chain's CDR3 is CASSFGTPTTYEQYF. The CDR3 DNA reads as TGTGCCAGCAGCTTTGGGACACCCACCACCTACGAGCAGTACTTC.

V usage is TRBV28 and J usage is TRBJ2-3, with D possibly TRBD1 on 7 matching bases. The CDR3 contains 16 residues. The germline V gene encodes CDR1 MDHEN and CDR2 SYDVKM. Deletions cut 5 bases from V and 3 bases from J, with 18 bases between. The CDR3, as DNA: TGTGCCAGCAGTCCTTCGGGGTCAGGGGGGACAGATACGCAGTATTTT. Its protein product is CASSPSGSGGTDTQYF.

V is TRBV27 and J is TRBJ2-7; TRBD1 might be the D (6 bases). This CDR3 is 15 amino acids long. CDR1 MNHEY and CDR2 SMNVEV come from the germline V gene (reference sequence). V was cut by 4 bases and J by 4 bases, with 17 bases left in between. The CDR3 is CASSSGVPDVYEQYF. The DNA of the CDR3 is TGTGCCAGCAGTTCAGGGGTCCCCGATGTATACGAGCAGTACTTC.

This sequence joins TRBV19 and TRBJ2-3; 12 bases are shared with TRBD2. V lost 6 bases to trimming and J lost 2 bases; unmatched junction nucleotides: 3. Germline CDR1 and CDR2: LNHDA and SQIVND (reference sequence). The CDR3 runs 15 residues. The CDR3 sequence: CASSRTSGNTDTQYF. In DNA form, the CDR3 reads TGTGCCAGTAGCAGGACTAGCGGGAACACAGATACGCAGTATTTT.

The chain is built from TRBV7-2 and TRBJ1-1; D remains unclear. CDR3 size: 14 residues. Trimming left V 5 bases short and J 0 bases short, with 10 bases between. Germline V gene data show CDR1 as SGHTA and CDR2 as FQGNSA. In DNA form, the CDR3 reads TGTGCCAGCAGCCGTCAAGCCCTGAACACTGAAGCTTTCTTT. It yields the protein CASSRQALNTEAFF.

The V and J genes are TRBV14 and TRBJ2-7, with a tentative D call TRBD2 (5 bases). Between the trimmed V and J ends, which lost 1 base and 4 bases, there was a span of 11 bases. Germline loops: CDR1 SGHDN, CDR2 FVKESK. There are 14 residues in the CDR3. The CDR3 region is CASSQVEGRYEQYF. The CDR3 DNA is TGTGCCAGCAGCCAAGTTGAGGGCCGGTACGAGCAGTACTTC.

The genes are TRBV28 and TRBJ2-2; D gene unclear. V was cut by 3 bases and J by 6 bases, with 5 bases left in between. This CDR3 comprises 12 residues. Germline CDR1 is MDHEN and CDR2 is SYDVKM. DNA of the CDR3: TGTGCCAGCAGTTTCAGTCCCGGGGAGCTGTTTTTT. This codes for CASSFSPGELFF.